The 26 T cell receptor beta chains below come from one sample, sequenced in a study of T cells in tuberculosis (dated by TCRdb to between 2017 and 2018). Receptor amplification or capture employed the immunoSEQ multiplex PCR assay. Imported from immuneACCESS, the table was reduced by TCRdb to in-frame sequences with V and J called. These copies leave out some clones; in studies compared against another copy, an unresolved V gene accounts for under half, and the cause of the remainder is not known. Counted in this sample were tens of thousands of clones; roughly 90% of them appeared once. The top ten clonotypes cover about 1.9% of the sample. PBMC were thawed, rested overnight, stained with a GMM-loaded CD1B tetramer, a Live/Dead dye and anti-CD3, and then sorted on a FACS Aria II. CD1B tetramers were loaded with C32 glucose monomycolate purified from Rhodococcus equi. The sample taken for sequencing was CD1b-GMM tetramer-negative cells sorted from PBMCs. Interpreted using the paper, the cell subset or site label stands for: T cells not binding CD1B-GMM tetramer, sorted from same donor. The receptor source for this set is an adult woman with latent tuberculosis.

CDR3 sequence: CASSWGGSGEQYF. CDR3 sequence (DNA): TGTGCCAGCAGTTGGGGGGGGTCGGGCGAGCAGTACTTC. This rearrangement joins TRBV27 to TRBJ2-7; TRBD2 matches at 7 bases. After removal of 4 bases from V and 6 bases from J, the junction contained 6 bases not matched to a gene. CDR3 length equals 13 residues. The germline V gene has CDR1 MNHEY and CDR2 SMNVEV (reference sequence).

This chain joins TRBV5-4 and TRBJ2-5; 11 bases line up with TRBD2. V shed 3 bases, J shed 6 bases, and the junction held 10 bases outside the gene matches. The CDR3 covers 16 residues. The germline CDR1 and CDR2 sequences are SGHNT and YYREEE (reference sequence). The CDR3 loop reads CASSSGGSGGAKTQYF. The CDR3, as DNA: TGTGCCAGCAGCTCCGGGGGTAGCGGGGGGGCAAAGACCCAGTACTTC.

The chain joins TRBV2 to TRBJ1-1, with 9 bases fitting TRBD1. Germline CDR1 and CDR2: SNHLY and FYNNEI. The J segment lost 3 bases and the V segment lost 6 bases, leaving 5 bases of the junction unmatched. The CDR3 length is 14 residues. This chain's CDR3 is CASRLWDRDTEAFF. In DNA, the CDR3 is TGTGCCAGCAGGCTGTGGGACAGGGACACTGAAGCTTTCTTT.

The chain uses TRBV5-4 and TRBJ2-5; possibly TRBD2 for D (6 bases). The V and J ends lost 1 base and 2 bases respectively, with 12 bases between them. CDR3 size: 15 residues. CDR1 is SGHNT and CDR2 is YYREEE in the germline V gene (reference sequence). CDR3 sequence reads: CASSLLRGTQETQYF. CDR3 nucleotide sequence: TGTGCCAGCAGCTTGTTGCGGGGAACTCAAGAGACCCAGTACTTC.

The CDR3 DNA is TGTGCCAGCAGCCGAGACCGTCCGGGACAGAAAATCTATGGCTACACCTTC. It codes for CASSRDRPGQKIYGYTF. The rearrangement links TRBV5-8 to TRBJ1-2, with 7 bases aligning to TRBD1. This CDR3 contains 17 residues. CDR1 and CDR2 from the germline V gene are SGHTS and YDEGEE. Unmatched junction bases numbered 16, after V lost 4 bases and J lost 4 bases.

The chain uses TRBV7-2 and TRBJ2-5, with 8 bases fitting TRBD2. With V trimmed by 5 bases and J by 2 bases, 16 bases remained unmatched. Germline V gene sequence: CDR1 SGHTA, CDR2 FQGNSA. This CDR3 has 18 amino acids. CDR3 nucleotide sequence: TGTGCCAGCAGCATAGGAAGCCTCATAGCGGGGAGGCAAGAGACCCAGTACTTC. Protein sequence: CASSIGSLIAGRQETQYF.

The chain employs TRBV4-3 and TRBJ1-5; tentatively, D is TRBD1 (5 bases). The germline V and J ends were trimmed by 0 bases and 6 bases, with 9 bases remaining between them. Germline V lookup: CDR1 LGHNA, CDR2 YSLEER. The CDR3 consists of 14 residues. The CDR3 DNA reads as TGCGCCAGCAGCCAAGATCGGACACCTCAGCCCCAGCATTTT. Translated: CASSQDRTPQPQHF.

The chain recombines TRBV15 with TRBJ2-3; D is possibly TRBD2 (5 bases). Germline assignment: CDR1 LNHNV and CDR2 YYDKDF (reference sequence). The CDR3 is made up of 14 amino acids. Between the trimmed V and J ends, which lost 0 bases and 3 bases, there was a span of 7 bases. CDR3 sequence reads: CATSRDPGTDTQYF. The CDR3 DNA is TGTGCCACCAGCAGAGACCCGGGGACAGATACGCAGTATTTT. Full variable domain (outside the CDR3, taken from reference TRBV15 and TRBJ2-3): DAMVIQNPRYQVTQFGKPVTLSCSQTLNHNVMYWYQQKSSQAPKLLFHYYDKDFNNEADTPDNFQSRRPNTSFCFLDIRSPGLGDTAMYLCATSRDPGTDTQYFGPGTRLTVL.

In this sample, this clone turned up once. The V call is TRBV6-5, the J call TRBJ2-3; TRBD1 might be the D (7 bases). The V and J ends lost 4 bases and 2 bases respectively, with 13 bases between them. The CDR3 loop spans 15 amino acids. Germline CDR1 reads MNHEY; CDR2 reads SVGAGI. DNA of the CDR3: TGTGCCAGCAGTTCGGGACAGCGGGTCACAGATACGCAGTATTTT. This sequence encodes CASSSGQRVTDTQYF.

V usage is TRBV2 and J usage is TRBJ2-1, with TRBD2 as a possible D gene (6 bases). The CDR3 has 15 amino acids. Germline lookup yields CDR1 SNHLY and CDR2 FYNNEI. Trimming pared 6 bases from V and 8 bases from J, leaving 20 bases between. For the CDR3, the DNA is TGTGCCAGCAGGGTCAGCGGGCCCTCCGGCGATGAGCAGTTCTTC. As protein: CASRVSGPSGDEQFF.

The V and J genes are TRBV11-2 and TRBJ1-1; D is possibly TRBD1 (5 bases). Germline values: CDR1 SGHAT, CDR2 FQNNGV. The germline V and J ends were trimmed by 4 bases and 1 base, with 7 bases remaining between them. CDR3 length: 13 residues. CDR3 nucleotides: TGTGCCAGCAGCTGGAGGGGGAACACTGAAGCTTTCTTT. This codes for CASSWRGNTEAFF.

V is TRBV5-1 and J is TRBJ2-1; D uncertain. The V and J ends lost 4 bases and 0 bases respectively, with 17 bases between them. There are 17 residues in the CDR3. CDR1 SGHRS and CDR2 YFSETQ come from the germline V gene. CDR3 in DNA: TGCGCCAGCAGCCTACTCCCAGCAGGTGCCTCCTACAATGAGCAGTTCTTC. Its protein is CASSLLPAGASYNEQFF.

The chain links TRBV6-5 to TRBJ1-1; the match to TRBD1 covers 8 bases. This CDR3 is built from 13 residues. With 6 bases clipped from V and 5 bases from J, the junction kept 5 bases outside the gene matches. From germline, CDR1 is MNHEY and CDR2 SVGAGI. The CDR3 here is CASRAGGKTEAFF. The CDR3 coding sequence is TGTGCCAGCAGGGCAGGGGGCAAGACTGAAGCTTTCTTT.

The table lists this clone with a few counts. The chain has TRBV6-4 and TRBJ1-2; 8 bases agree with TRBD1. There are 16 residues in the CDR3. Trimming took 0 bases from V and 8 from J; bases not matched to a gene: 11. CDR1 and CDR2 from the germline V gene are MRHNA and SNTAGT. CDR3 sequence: CASSDSIDRGFGGYTF. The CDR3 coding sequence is TGTGCCAGCAGTGACTCGATTGACAGGGGTTTTGGGGGCTACACCTTC.

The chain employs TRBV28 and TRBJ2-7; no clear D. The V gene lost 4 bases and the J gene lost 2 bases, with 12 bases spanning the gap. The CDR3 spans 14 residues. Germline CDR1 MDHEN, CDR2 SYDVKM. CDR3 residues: CASSSPARPYEQYV. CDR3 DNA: TGTGCCAGCAGTTCCCCCGCGAGGCCCTACGAGCAGTACGTC.

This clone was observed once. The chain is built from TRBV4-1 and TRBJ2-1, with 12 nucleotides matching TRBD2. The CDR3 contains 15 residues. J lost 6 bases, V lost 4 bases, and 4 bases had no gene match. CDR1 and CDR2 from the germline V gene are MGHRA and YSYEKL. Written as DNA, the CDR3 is TGCGCCAGCAGCCGACTAGCGGGGGCCTTCAATGAGCAGTTCTTC. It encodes CASSRLAGAFNEQFF.

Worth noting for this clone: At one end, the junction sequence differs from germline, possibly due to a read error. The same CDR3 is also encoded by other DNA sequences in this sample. The CDR3 is CASSPRQGAAGELFF. Here the CDR3 DNA reads TGCGCCAGCAGCCCACGACAGGGGGCGGCCGGGGAGCTGTTTTTT. V usage is TRBV9 and J usage is TRBJ2-2; 10 nucleotides line up with TRBD1. The germline V gene has CDR1 SGDLS and CDR2 YYNGEE. This CDR3 has 15 residues.

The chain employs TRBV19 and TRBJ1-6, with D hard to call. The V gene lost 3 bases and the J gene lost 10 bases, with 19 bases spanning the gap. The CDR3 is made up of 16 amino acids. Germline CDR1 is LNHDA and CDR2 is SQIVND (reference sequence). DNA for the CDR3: TGTGCCAGTAGTATCCCCAGTGCGGGTTCGCTCTCACCCCTCCACTTT. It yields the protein CASSIPSAGSLSPLHF.

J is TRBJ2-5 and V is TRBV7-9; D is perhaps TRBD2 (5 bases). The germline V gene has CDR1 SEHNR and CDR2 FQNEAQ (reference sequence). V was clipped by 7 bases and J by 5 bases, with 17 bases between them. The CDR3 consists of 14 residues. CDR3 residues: CASIDRDQRETQYF. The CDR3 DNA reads TGTGCCAGCATCGACCGGGATCAGAGGGAGACCCAGTACTTC.

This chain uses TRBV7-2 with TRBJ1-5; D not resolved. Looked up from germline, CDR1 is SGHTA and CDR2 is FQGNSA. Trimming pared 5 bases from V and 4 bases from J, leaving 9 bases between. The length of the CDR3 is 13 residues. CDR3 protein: CASSLHGNQPQHF. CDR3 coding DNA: TGTGCCAGCAGCCTACACGGGAATCAGCCCCAGCATTTT.

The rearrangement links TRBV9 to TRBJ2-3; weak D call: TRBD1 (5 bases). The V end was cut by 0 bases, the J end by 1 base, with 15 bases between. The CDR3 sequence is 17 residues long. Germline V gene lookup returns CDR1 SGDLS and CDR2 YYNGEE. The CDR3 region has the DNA TGTGCCAGCAGCGTAGAGGGTGGGGCGGTCGGCACAGATACGCAGTATTTT. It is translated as CASSVEGGAVGTDTQYF.

The CDR3 DNA reads TGTGCCAGCAGCCGGGGTAAGGGACAGGGGTATTCACCCCTCCACTTT. Translating gives CASSRGKGQGYSPLHF. The chain couples TRBV4-2 to TRBJ1-6, with TRBD1 identical over 10 bases. V trimming: 4 bases; J trimming: 8 bases; junction bases outside the gene matches: 8. The CDR3 consists of 16 residues. Germline CDR1 and CDR2: LGHNA and YNFKEQ.

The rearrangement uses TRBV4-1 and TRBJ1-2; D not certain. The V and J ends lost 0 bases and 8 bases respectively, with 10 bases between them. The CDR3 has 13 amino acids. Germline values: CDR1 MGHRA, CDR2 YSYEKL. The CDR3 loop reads CASSQDERAGYTF. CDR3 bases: TGCGCCAGCAGCCAAGATGAGAGGGCCGGCTACACCTTC.

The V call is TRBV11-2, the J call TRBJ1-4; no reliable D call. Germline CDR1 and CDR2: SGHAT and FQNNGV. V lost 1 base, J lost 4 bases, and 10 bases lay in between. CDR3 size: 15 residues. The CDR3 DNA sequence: TGTGCCAGCAGCTTAGGGTCCGGTCTTAATGAAAAACTGTTTTTT. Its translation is CASSLGSGLNEKLFF.

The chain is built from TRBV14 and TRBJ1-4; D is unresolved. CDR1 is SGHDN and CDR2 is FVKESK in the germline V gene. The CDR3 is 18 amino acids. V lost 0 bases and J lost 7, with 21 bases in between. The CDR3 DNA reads TGTGCCAGCAGCCAAGAAAACGGAATCATGAGATCGGGTGAAAAACTGTTTTTT. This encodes CASSQENGIMRSGEKLFF.

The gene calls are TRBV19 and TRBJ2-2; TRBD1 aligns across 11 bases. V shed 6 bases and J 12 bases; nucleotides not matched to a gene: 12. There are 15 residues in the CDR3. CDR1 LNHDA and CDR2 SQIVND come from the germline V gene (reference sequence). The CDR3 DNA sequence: TGTGCCAGTAGGATAAATGGACAGGGGGCGGATAAGCTGTTTTTT. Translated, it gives CASRINGQGADKLFF. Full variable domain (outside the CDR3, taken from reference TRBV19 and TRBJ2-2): DGGITQSPKYLFRKEGQNVTLSCEQNLNHDAMYWYRQDPGQGLRLIYYSQIVNDFQKGDIAEGYSVSREKKESFPLTVTSAQKNPTAFYLCASRINGQGADKLFFGEGSRLTVL.